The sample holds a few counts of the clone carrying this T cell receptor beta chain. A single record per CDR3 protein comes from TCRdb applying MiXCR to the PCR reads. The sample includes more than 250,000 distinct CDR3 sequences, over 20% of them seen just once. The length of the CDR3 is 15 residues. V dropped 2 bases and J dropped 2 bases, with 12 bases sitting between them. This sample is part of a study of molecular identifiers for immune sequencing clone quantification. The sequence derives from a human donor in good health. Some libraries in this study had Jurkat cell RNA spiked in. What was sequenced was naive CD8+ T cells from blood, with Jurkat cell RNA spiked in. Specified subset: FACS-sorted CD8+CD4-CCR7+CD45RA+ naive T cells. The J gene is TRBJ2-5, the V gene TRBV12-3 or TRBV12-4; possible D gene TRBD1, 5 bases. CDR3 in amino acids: CASSLNPPGQETQYF. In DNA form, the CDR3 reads TGTGCCAGCAGTTTAAATCCTCCAGGGCAAGAGACCCAGTACTTC.